This TCR beta chain emerged from a study of blood T cell repertoires in COVID-19. Germline V CDR1 and CDR2: LNHDA, SQIVND (reference sequence). The CDR3 is 16 amino acids. V trimming: 2 bases; J trimming: 2 bases; junction bases outside the gene matches: 5. How the authors handled the data: The authors estimated nucleated cell counts from reference gene primer amplification. Sequencing was performed with immunoSEQ multiplex PCR; in TCRdb, only in-frame clones are kept and a portion is missing. That table furnishes V, J and clone size, whereas the DNA furnished D and trimming. The sample carries some 210,000 clones, about 84% recorded once. Individuals drawn from around 25 US areas were roughly 18 to 100 years old. Clinical histories supplied by participants themselves formed the basis of cohort assignment.

The chain joins TRBV19 to TRBJ2-7; 11 nucleotides align to TRBD2. The sample was PBMCs or T cells enriched from blood (not recorded which). The sequence derives from a man aged 30 to 39 with acute COVID-19. The CDR3 loop reads CASSIMLAGGTYEQYF. CDR3 nucleotide sequence: TGTGCCAGTAGTATAATGTTAGCGGGGGGGACCTACGAGCAGTACTTC.